What follows are 12 T cell receptor beta chains derived from one specimen sequenced in a study of T-cell reconstitution after alpha-beta-depleted transplantation in children. Unique molecular identifiers were incorporated when the TCRbeta library was constructed. Using its own MiXCR run on the PCR reads, TCRdb lists one record per CDR3 protein. Among roughly 500,000 distinct CDR3 sequences listed, around an eighth were seen once. The source was PBMCs from the stem cell graft donor, collected from the stem cell graft. Every receptor here comes from a human donor who donated a stem cell graft to a child with combined immunodeficiency.

The V gene is TRBV12-3 or TRBV12-4, the J gene TRBJ2-2; TRBD1 might be the D (5 bases). V lost 7 bases and J 0 bases, leaving 18 bases between the germline ends. The CDR3 spans 17 residues. The CDR3 region is CASTNSRQPANTGELFF. The CDR3 DNA reads as TGTGCCAGCACCAACTCTCGACAGCCGGCGAACACCGGGGAGCTGTTTTTT.

This clonotype has more than one count but fewer than ten. The V gene is TRBV3-1, the J gene TRBJ2-7, with D hard to call. Germline lookup yields CDR1 LGHDT and CDR2 YNNKEL (reference sequence). The CDR3 consists of 12 residues. The V end lost 6 bases, the J end lost 7 bases, and 13 bases lay between the germline ends. CDR3 sequence: CASSLGFSEQYF. The CDR3 region has the DNA TGTGCCAGCAGTCTCGGATTTTCTGAGCAGTACTTC.

This chain connects TRBV27 to TRBJ1-6; D perhaps matches TRBD1 (5 bases). The length of the CDR3 is 15 residues. V was clipped by 2 bases and J by 7 bases, with 12 bases between them. From germline, CDR1 is MNHEY and CDR2 SMNVEV (reference sequence). In nucleotides, the CDR3 is TGTGCCAGCAGTTTAGGGGGGGGGTCGAATTCACCCCTCCACTTT. Translation gives CASSLGGGSNSPLHF.

The rearrangement uses TRBV12-3 or TRBV12-4 and TRBJ2-2; tentatively, D is TRBD2 (6 bases). The CDR3 is 15 amino acids. Trimming took 7 bases from V and 2 from J, leaving 14 bases between them. CDR3 DNA: TGTGCCAGCACCTCCACCGGGAGAAACACCGGGGAGCTGTTTTTT. Protein: CASTSTGRNTGELFF.

This clonotype has a count of ten or more. The rearrangement joins TRBV7-2 to TRBJ1-6, with D tentatively TRBD1 (5 bases). The germline V gene has CDR1 SGHTA and CDR2 FQGNSA. V was shortened by 1 base and J by 10 bases, with 14 bases between the two germline ends. This CDR3 is built from 15 residues. DNA for the CDR3: TGTGCCAGCAGCTTAGTTGGGGGAACAGGATCACCCCTCCACTTT. Translation gives CASSLVGGTGSPLHF.

This clonotype occurred a few times. V usage is TRBV4-1 and J usage is TRBJ2-1; D possibly corresponds to TRBD2 (6 bases). The ends were cut back, 0 bases at V and 2 bases at J, with 17 bases in the middle. The germline V gene encodes CDR1 MGHRA and CDR2 YSYEKL. The CDR3 is made up of 18 amino acids. CDR3 DNA: TGCGCCAGCAGCCAAGATCTACGACTAGTACGTACCTACAATGAGCAGTTCTTC. It encodes CASSQDLRLVRTYNEQFF.

The J gene is TRBJ2-2, the V gene TRBV24-1; TRBD1 is a possible D gene (5 bases). CDR1 and CDR2 (germline): KGHDR, SFDVKD. The CDR3 sequence is 15 residues long. Deletions cut 11 bases from V and 6 bases from J, with 21 bases between. CDR3 in DNA: TGTGCCAGCTTACAGAGACAGTATCGATCCGGGGAGCTGTTTTTT. This encodes CASLQRQYRSGELFF.

V usage is TRBV7-9 and J usage is TRBJ2-3, with D perhaps matching TRBD1 (6 bases). The CDR3 is made up of 14 amino acids. Trimming removed 8 bases from V and 1 base from J, with 13 bases in between. Germline CDR1 SEHNR, CDR2 FQNEAQ (reference sequence). CDR3 residues: CASGGLSGTDTQYF. The CDR3 region has the DNA TGTGCCAGCGGGGGCTTATCTGGCACAGATACGCAGTATTTT.

This sequence joins TRBV7-9 and TRBJ2-3, with TRBD2 matching over 13 bases. Trimming cost V 4 bases and J 2 bases; bases outside gene matches: 3. Germline values: CDR1 SEHNR, CDR2 FQNEAQ (reference sequence). The CDR3 sequence is 16 residues long. The CDR3 region is CASSSGTSGTTDTQYF. The CDR3 DNA reads TGTGCCAGCAGCTCAGGGACTAGCGGGACCACAGATACGCAGTATTTT.

This clonotype was seen a handful of times. V and J are TRBV24-1 and TRBJ2-2; D not resolved. CDR1 and CDR2 from the germline V gene are KGHDR and SFDVKD. The CDR3 spans 14 residues. The V end lost 3 bases, the J end lost 0 bases, and 4 bases lay between the germline ends. The CDR3 coding sequence is TGTGCCACCAGTGATGGTGCGAACACCGGGGAGCTGTTTTTT. This gives the protein CATSDGANTGELFF.

This clonotype showed up many times. This chain uses TRBV27 with TRBJ2-2; TRBD1 matches at 8 bases. The CDR3 spans 15 residues. V was pared by 8 bases and J by 2 bases, with 7 bases of the junction left unmatched. Per the germline V gene, CDR1 is MNHEY and CDR2 is SMNVEV (reference sequence). CDR3 sequence: CASASGGHNTGELFF. The CDR3, as DNA: TGTGCCAGCGCGTCAGGGGGCCATAACACCGGGGAGCTGTTTTTT.

The rearrangement uses TRBV5-1 and TRBJ2-7, with TRBD2 matching over 13 bases. This CDR3 region has 17 residues. Germline V gene lookup returns CDR1 SGHRS and CDR2 YFSETQ. Trimming at V came to 6 bases and at J to 5 bases, leaving 14 bases not matched to a gene. This CDR3 reads CASTLYTSGGGQDEQYF. CDR3 nucleotide sequence: TGCGCCAGCACCCTTTATACTAGCGGGGGGGGCCAAGACGAGCAGTACTTC.